This TCR beta chain appears in the sequencing data of a study of blood T cell repertoires in COVID-19. The wider study: PBMCs, B-cell-depleted T cells, or T cells were the source of the cDNA or gDNA that made up the material.

TCRdb keeps only in-frame clones here, not all; method: immunoSEQ multiplex PCR. Here the sample spans some 100,000 clones, roughly 80% being singletons. This CDR3 region has 16 residues. Germline assignment: CDR1 LGHNA and CDR2 YSLEER. The V segment lost 3 bases and the J segment 1 base; nucleotides outside the gene matches: 4. The rearrangement joins TRBV4-3 to TRBJ2-7, with TRBD2 identical over 12 bases. Sequenced sample: peripheral blood. The clonotype originates from a woman between 70 and 85 years old with active or convalescent COVID-19. CDR3 amino acids: CASSQEGLAGSYEQYF. For the CDR3, the DNA is TGCGCCAGCAGCCAGGAAGGACTAGCGGGGTCCTACGAGCAGTACTTC.